The next 8 T cell receptor beta chains were all read from a single sample in a study of blood T cell repertoires in COVID-19. The assay was immunoSEQ multiplex PCR, and TCRdb's table has in-frame clones only and misses some. Among some 300,000 clones listed, 85% to 90% were seen once. Sequenced input: peripheral blood. The origin of the receptors is a woman aged 40 to 50 with COVID-19, enrolled during active disease.

This clone has just one count. The gene calls are TRBV18 and TRBJ2-1; 10 bases map to TRBD2. CDR3 length: 18 residues. Germline V CDR1 and CDR2: KGHSH, LQKENI. J was trimmed by 2 bases and V by 3 bases; bases with no gene match: 10. DNA of the CDR3: TGTGCCAGCTCACCCGGGACTAGCGAGGAGGTGACCTACAATGAGCAGTTCTTC. This sequence encodes CASSPGTSEEVTYNEQFF.

The J gene is TRBJ2-2, the V gene TRBV2; 7 nucleotides line up with TRBD2. Losses at the gene ends were 11 bases for V and 1 base for J; bases not matched to a gene: 4. Germline V gene lookup returns CDR1 SNHLY and CDR2 FYNNEI. The CDR3 runs to 13 residues. As DNA, the CDR3 is TGTGCCCGCGAGCGGGAGAACACCGGGGAGCTGTTTTTT. Amino acids: CARERENTGELFF.

Remarks on this clone: The same CDR3 also results from other DNA sequences found in this sample. This rearrangement joins TRBV18 to TRBJ1-4, with a weak D call TRBD1 (5 bases). V was pared by 2 bases and J by 5 bases, with 6 bases between. This CDR3 is built from 13 residues. Germline V gene sequence: CDR1 KGHSH, CDR2 LQKENI. The CDR3 loop is CASSPGGNEKLFF. The CDR3 bases are TGTGCCAGCTCACCAGGGGGGAATGAAAAACTGTTTTTT.

The rearrangement uses TRBV9 and TRBJ2-3, with D possibly TRBD1 on 5 matching bases. V was shortened by 0 bases and J by 4 bases, with 18 bases between the two germline ends. Germline CDR1 SGDLS, CDR2 YYNGEE. The CDR3 consists of 17 residues. Here the CDR3 DNA reads TGTGCCAGCAGCGTAGCGGGTAGGGGCGCTGGGGCAGATACGCAGTATTTT. Translation: CASSVAGRGAGADTQYF.

The gene calls are TRBV4-3 and TRBJ2-2, with a weak D call TRBD1 (6 bases). Trimming left V 0 bases short and J 0 bases short, with 11 bases between. This CDR3 region has 17 residues. CDR1 and CDR2 from the germline V gene are LGHNA and YSLEER. CDR3 protein: CASSQDRGRTNTGELFF. For the CDR3, the DNA is TGCGCCAGCAGCCAAGACAGGGGCCGAACGAACACCGGGGAGCTGTTTTTT.

The chain combines TRBV27 with TRBJ1-2; TRBD1 is a possible D gene (6 bases). V shed 5 bases and J shed 4 bases, with 11 bases lying between them. The CDR3 has 13 residues. Looked up from germline, CDR1 is MNHEY and CDR2 is SMNVEV (reference sequence). The CDR3 sequence: CASSQTGLYGYTF. The CDR3 DNA reads TGTGCCAGCAGTCAAACAGGGCTCTATGGCTACACCTTC.

This chain links TRBV5-1 with TRBJ1-1; 8 bases map to TRBD1. CDR3 size: 15 residues. V was clipped by 4 bases and J by 1 base; unmatched bases: 6. Per germline, CDR1 SGHRS and CDR2 YFSETQ. CDR3 protein: CASSTSDRANTEAFF. The CDR3 bases are TGCGCCAGCAGCACGTCGGACAGGGCGAACACTGAAGCTTTCTTT. Filled out from reference TRBV5-1 and TRBJ1-1, the complete variable domain reads KAGVTQTPRYLIKTRGQQVTLSCSPISGHRSVSWYQQTPGQGLQFLFEYFSETQRNKGNFPGRFSGRQFSNSRSEMNVSTLELGDSALYLCASSTSDRANTEAFFGQGTRLTVV.

This sequence joins TRBV9 and TRBJ1-3; D perhaps matches TRBD1 (5 bases). Germline CDR1 and CDR2: SGDLS and YYNGEE. Trimming stripped 2 bases from V and 0 bases from J, with 6 bases between. This CDR3 spans 14 amino acids. The CDR3 sequence: CASSVGHSGNTIYF. In DNA form, the CDR3 reads TGTGCCAGCAGCGTCGGACACTCTGGAAACACCATATATTTT.